This record covers a single TCR beta chain. The antigen is undetermined. This specimen comes from a study of regulatory dendritic cells for organ transplantation. The germline V and J ends were trimmed by 5 bases and 4 bases, with 9 bases remaining between them. The CDR3 extends over 13 amino acids. Germline V gives CDR1 SEHNR, CDR2 FQNEAQ (reference sequence). Some clones are missing from TCRdb's copy, which holds only in-frame ones; the method was immunoSEQ multiplex PCR. The sample comprises over 10,000 clones, roughly 60% of which are singletons, and 1.2% rests with the top ten. Allogeneic regulatory or mature dendritic cells were co-cultured for approximately 5 days with CFSE-labeled sorted T cells at 1:10. Findings and caveats of the study: Memory CD8+ clonal expansion seemed more limited with regulatory than mature dendritic cells.

The sample consisted of naive CD8+ T cells from blood cultured with dendritic cells. Documented subset: CD45RA+ naive T cells. The genes are TRBV7-9 and TRBJ1-5; TRBD1 might be the D (6 bases). The TCR sequence derives from a human donor in good health. The CDR3 nucleotides read TGTGCCAGCAGCGCAGGGACAAATCAGCCCCAGCATTTT. Translation: CASSAGTNQPQHF.